These 8 T cell receptor beta chains came from one sample sequenced in a study of cytomegalovirus exposure and HLA in healthy donors. Produced via immunoSEQ multiplex PCR; TCRdb's table is partial and in-frame only. This table has approximately 300,000 clones, about nine tenths appearing once. The specimen was PBMCs. The receptors derive from a woman in her late teens or twenties in good health and CMV-seronegative.

CDR3 in DNA: TGTGCCAGCAGTTTGAGTCCACAGCTTAAAAACATTCAGTACTTC. Translation gives CASSLSPQLKNIQYF. The V gene is TRBV27, the J gene TRBJ2-4; D uncertain. The CDR3 runs 15 residues. Trimming removed 3 bases at V and 4 bases at J, with 13 bases between. Per the germline V gene, CDR1 is MNHEY and CDR2 is SMNVEV (reference sequence).

This clone was recorded a few times. The chain has TRBV25-1 and TRBJ1-2; perhaps TRBD1 as D (6 bases). The CDR3 is made up of 13 amino acids. The V end lost 7 bases, the J end lost 2 bases, and 11 bases lay between the germline ends. The germline CDR1 and CDR2 sequences are MGHDK and SYGVNS. The CDR3 protein is CASTTGTNYGYTF. The CDR3 DNA reads TGTGCCAGCACAACAGGGACCAACTATGGCTACACCTTC.

The V gene is TRBV18, the J gene TRBJ2-7; 11 nucleotides agree with TRBD1. The CDR3 spans 17 residues. Germline V gene sequence: CDR1 KGHSH, CDR2 LQKENI. Trimming took 5 bases from V and 4 from J; bases not matched to a gene: 13. The CDR3 region is CASSANSRTGGKYEQYF. Here the CDR3 DNA reads TGTGCCAGCTCAGCGAACTCGAGGACAGGGGGCAAATACGAGCAGTACTTC.

This clone was seen only a few times. The V gene is TRBV18, the J gene TRBJ2-7; the D gene is possibly TRBD1 (6 bases). Germline assignment: CDR1 KGHSH and CDR2 LQKENI. CDR3 size: 13 residues. Trimming cost V 2 bases and J 6 bases, with 11 bases left between them. Here the CDR3 reads CASSPGTNSEQYF. Written as DNA, the CDR3 is TGTGCCAGCTCACCAGGGACAAACAGCGAGCAGTACTTC. Full variable domain (outside the CDR3, taken from reference TRBV18 and TRBJ2-7): NAGVMQNPRHLVRRRGQEARLRCSPMKGHSHVYWYRQLPEEGLKFMVYLQKENIIDESGMPKERFSAEFPKEGPSILRIQQVVRGDSAAYFCASSPGTNSEQYFGPGTRLTVT.

The genes are TRBV25-1 and TRBJ1-1; no clear D. CDR1 and CDR2 from the germline V gene are MGHDK and SYGVNS. The V gene lost 10 bases and the J gene lost 5 bases, with 11 bases spanning the gap. This CDR3 has 11 amino acids. As DNA, the CDR3 is TGTGCCACCTCGCGGGGTACTGAAGCTTTCTTT. Its protein product is CATSRGTEAFF.

Only one count was recorded for this clone. The V call is TRBV27, the J call TRBJ1-2; possibly TRBD1 for D (5 bases). In germline, CDR1 is MNHEY, CDR2 SMNVEV (reference sequence). This CDR3 spans 14 amino acids. V gave up 7 bases and J gave up 0 bases, with 12 bases separating them. This CDR3 is CASKRGGPNYGYTF. The DNA for the CDR3 is TGTGCCAGCAAGCGCGGGGGACCTAACTATGGCTACACCTTC.

The rearrangement links TRBV5-1 to TRBJ2-7, with TRBD1 matching over 9 bases. The CDR3 totals 13 residues. V lost 5 bases, J lost 0 bases, and 0 bases stayed unmatched. From germline, CDR1 is SGHRS and CDR2 YFSETQ. The CDR3 DNA reads as TGCGCCAGCAGGGGACAGGGCTCCTACGAGCAGTACTTC. Its translation is CASRGQGSYEQYF.

J is TRBJ2-7 and V is TRBV6-5; TRBD1 is a possible D gene (5 bases). Trimming stripped 4 bases from V and 2 bases from J, with 12 bases between. Germline V gene lookup returns CDR1 MNHEY and CDR2 SVGAGI. The CDR3 sequence is 14 residues long. The CDR3 nucleotides are TGTGCCAGCAGTTTCAGACAGCAGGCCTACGAGCAGTACTTC. It codes for CASSFRQQAYEQYF.